These 2 T cell receptor beta chains were all obtained from the same sample, sequenced in a study of T cells in Graves' hyperthyroidism and ophthalmopathy. RNA transcripts provided the source from which TCR beta CDR3 regions were amplified. TCR CDR3 underwent first-round RT-PCR with the HTBI primer set. In TCRdb, the multiplex PCR reads were re-called with MiXCR into one record per CDR3 protein. The sample shows some 50,000 distinct CDR3 sequences, roughly 50% of them seen only once. The sequenced material came from peripheral blood or thyroid tissue (not recorded which). The receptor source for this set is a man between 18 and 35 years old with Graves' hyperthyroidism.

On this clonotype: At one of its ends the junction is not consistent with the germline gene, which may arise from a read error. The chain carries TRBV7-2 and TRBJ2-2, with 8 bases fitting TRBD2. This CDR3 region has 16 residues. CDR1 is SGHTA and CDR2 is FQGNSA in the germline V gene. The CDR3 DNA reads TGTGCCAGCAGCGTAGCGGGGTCGTCAAACACCGGGGAGCTGTTTTTT. Translated, it gives CASSVAGSSNTGELFF.

The rearrangement uses TRBV5-1 and TRBJ1-6; no firm D call. This CDR3 has 13 amino acids. V lost 4 bases to trimming and J lost 8 bases, with 10 bases between them. Germline CDR1 is SGHRS and CDR2 is YFSETQ. This chain's CDR3 is CASSPFFDSPLHF. As DNA, the CDR3 is TGCGCCAGCAGCCCCTTCTTCGATTCACCCCTCCACTTT.